This T cell receptor beta chain stems from a study of regulatory T cells in long-lasting Graves disease. Across the study: Graves' patients who were just diagnosed had used antithyroid drugs for under 3 months.

General study points: Under persistent disease, TRBV28, TRBJ1-2 and TRBJ2-5 were used preferentially.

This clonotype was seen more than once but under ten times. Its cognate antigen is unknown. Both iRepertoire HTBI primers and Arm-PCR of CDR3 regions were used to build the TCR beta libraries. TCRdb independently ran MiXCR on the multiplex PCR reads; one entry per CDR3 protein. The table shows 400,000 to 550,000 distinct CDR3 sequences, with 14% to 15% occurring only once. This CDR3 comprises 17 residues. The germline gives CDR1 MNHEY, CDR2 SMNVEV (reference sequence). The V gene lost 6 bases and the J gene lost 3 bases, with 24 bases spanning the gap. The time point: newly diagnosed GD, antithyroid drugs for less than 3 months. There was RNA extracted from PBMCs, and the TCR library was made from it. These same records also appear under a second study, on T cells in Graves' hyperthyroidism and ophthalmopathy.

This chain uses TRBV27 with TRBJ2-7; D might be TRBD2 (7 bases). Source: peripheral blood mononuclear cells (PBMCs), taken at new diagnosis, from a patient treated with antithyroid drugs. This sequence originates from a woman in her twenties or thirties with Graves disease. The DNA for the CDR3 is TGTGCCAGCAGCCTGGGGGGGGCGCCCGGTGGATACTACGAGCAGTACTTC. It is translated as CASSLGGAPGGYYEQYF.